The source of this TCR beta chain is a study of blood T cell repertoires in COVID-19. Using immunoSEQ multiplex PCR, the repertoire was profiled, and TCRdb retains in-frame clones only, with some absent. The table has almost 200,000 clones, around four fifths seen once. Losses at the gene ends were 5 bases for V and 5 bases for J; bases not matched to a gene: 8. This CDR3 is built from 14 residues. CDR1 and CDR2 from the germline V gene are SGHNT and YENEEA. Sequences were obtained from peripheral blood. This receptor was taken from a man aged 55 to 69 with COVID-19, enrolled during active disease. The chain carries TRBV11-3 and TRBJ1-1, with 7 nucleotides matching TRBD1. The CDR3 nucleotides are TGTGCCAGCAGCAAGGGGGCAAGAAGTACTGAAGCTTTCTTT. Its translation is CASSKGARSTEAFF.